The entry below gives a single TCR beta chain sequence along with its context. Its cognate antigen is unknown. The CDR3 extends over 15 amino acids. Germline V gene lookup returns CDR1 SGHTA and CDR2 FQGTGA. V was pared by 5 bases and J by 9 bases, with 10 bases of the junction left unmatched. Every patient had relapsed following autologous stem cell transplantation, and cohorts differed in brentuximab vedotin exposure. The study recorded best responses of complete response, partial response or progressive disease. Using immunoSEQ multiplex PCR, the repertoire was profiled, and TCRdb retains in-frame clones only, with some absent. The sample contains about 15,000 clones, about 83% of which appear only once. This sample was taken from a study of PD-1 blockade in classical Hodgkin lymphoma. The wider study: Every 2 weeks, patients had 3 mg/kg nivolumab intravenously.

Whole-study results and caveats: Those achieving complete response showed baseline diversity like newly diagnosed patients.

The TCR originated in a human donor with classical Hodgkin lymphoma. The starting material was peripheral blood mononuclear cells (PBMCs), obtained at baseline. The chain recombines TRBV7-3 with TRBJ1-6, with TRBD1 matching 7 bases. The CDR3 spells CASSAYRGTGSPLHF. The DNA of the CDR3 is TGTGCCAGCAGCGCCTACAGGGGAACCGGTTCACCCCTCCACTTT.